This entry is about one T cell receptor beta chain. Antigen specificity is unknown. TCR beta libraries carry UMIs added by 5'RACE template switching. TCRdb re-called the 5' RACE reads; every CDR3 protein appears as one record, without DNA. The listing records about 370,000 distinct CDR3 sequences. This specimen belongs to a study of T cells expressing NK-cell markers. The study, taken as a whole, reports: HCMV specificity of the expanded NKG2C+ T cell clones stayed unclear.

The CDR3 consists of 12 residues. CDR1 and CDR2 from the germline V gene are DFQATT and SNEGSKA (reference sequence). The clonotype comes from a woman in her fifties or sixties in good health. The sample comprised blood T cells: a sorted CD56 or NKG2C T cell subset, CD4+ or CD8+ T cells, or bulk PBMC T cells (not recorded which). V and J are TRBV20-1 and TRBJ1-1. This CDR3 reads CSARGTTFEAFF.